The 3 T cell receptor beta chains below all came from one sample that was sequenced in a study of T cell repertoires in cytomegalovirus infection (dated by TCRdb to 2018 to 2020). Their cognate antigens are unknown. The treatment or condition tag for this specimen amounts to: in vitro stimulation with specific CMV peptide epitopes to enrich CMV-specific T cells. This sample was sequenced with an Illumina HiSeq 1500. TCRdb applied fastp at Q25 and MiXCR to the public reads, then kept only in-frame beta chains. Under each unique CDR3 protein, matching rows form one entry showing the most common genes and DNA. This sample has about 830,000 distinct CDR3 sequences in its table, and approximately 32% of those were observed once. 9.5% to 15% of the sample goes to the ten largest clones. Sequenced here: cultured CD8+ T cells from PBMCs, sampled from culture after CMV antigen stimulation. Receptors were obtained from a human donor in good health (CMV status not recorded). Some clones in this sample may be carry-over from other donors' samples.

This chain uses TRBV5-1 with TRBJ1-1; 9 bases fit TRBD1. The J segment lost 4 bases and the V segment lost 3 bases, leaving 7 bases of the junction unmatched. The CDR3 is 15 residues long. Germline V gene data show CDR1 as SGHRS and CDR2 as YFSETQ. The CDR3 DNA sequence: TGCGCCAGCAGCTCTTGGACAGGGGAGGGCACTGAAGCTTTCTTT. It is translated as CASSSWTGEGTEAFF.

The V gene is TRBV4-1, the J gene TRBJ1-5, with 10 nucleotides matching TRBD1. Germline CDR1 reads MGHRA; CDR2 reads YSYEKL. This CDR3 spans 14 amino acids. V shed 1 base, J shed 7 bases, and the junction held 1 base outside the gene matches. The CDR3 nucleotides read TGCGCCAGCAGCCAAGGGACAGGGGGGCAGCCCCAGCATTTT. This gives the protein CASSQGTGGQPQHF.

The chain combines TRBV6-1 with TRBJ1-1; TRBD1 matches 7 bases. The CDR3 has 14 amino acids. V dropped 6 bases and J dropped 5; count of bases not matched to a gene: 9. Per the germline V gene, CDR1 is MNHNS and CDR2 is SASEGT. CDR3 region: CASSPAQGITEAFF. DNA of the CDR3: TGTGCCAGCAGCCCCGCACAGGGGATAACTGAAGCTTTCTTT.